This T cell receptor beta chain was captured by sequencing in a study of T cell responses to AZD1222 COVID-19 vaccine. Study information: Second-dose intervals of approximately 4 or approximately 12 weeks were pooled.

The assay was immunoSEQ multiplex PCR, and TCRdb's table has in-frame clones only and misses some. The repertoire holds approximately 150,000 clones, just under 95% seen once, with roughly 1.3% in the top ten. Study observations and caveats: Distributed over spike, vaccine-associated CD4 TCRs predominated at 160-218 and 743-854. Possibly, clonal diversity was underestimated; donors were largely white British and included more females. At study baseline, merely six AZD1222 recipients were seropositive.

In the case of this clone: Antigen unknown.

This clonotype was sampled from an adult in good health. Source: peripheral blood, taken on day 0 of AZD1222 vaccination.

DNA for the CDR3: TGTGCCAGCAGCCCTCGTCCCGGGACTAGCGGGAGCCCCACCGGGGAGCTGTTTTTT. It yields the protein CASSPRPGTSGSPTGELFF. This rearrangement joins TRBV3-1 (or the pseudogene TRBV3-2) to TRBJ2-2, with TRBD2 matching 14 bases. The CDR3 runs to 19 residues. In germline, CDR1 is LGHDT, CDR2 YNNKEL (reference sequence). V was clipped by 4 bases and J by 4 bases; unmatched bases: 11.